The rows below give T cell receptor beta chains drawn from one sample of a study of metastatic and nonmetastatic thyroid tumors. TCRdb re-analyzed the PCR reads through MiXCR. This sample has approximately 13,000 clones, with about an eighth found just once. The source material was blood. The receptors shown here come from a female donor with papillary thyroid cancer or a benign thyroid nodule (not recorded which). Some clones in this sample may be carry-over from other donors' samples. CDR3s include the opening cysteine and the closing phenylalanine or tryptophan.

len,v_gene,CDR3aa
14,TRBV6-1,CASSGGTQAWKLFF
17,TRBV27,CASSFARLAGVLDTQYF
14,TRBV27,CASSWGQGTYGYTF
15,TRBV2,CASTLGGTGVSEAFF
12,TRBV5-1,CASSLDLHEQYF
15,TRBV2,CASIPGTGGTGELFF
15,TRBV13,CASRSAGTDNYEQYF
14,TRBV5-7,CASSPRPGYNEQFF
15,TRBV6-1,CASSGGTSGNRELFF
13,TRBV6-1,CASGLSSSYEQYF
16,TRBV11-2,CASSDASGDQSYEQYF
16,TRBV12-3/TRBV12-4,CASRPGQGASNTEAFF
15,TRBV19,CASKGLAGETDTQYF
20,TRBV27,CASSLRVGTGRAGDTGELFF
14,TRBV6-4,CASSANPENAGYTF
16,TRBV29-1,CSVEGGQGIWDNEQFF
14,TRBV6-1,CASSDFGSGKVQYF
13,TRBV5-6,CASSPGAHGTQYF
15,TRBV19,CASSRNSLDGNTIYF
16,TRBV6-1,CASSEEGGAGANVLTF
13,TRBV6-5,CASSYSGSYEQFF
17,TRBV11-2,CASSPGTSGMMRNEQFF
13,TRBV12-3/TRBV12-4,CASIYKNTWELFF
16,TRBV11-1,CASSLRGQGDRNEQYF
14,TRBV28,CASSLGGGGQPQHF
17,TRBV3-1,CASSPNRLAGGYDEQFF
15,TRBV11-1,CASSSGQGVYNEQFF
13,TRBV19,CASSAGVRQPQHF
15,TRBV7-8,CASTLIAGGTGELFF
13,TRBV7-9,CASSRTQGTEAFF
16,TRBV30,CAWIGALGWGGTEAFF
13,TRBV5-1,CASSAARQEEAFF
11,TRBV20-1,CSARDRGLFHF
13,TRBV28,CASSTYRGWAAFF
13,TRBV12-3/TRBV12-4,CASSLNRGETQYF